The rows below give T cell receptor beta chains drawn from one sample of a study of blood T cell repertoires in COVID-19. The assay was immunoSEQ multiplex PCR, and TCRdb's table has in-frame clones only and misses some. Altogether 120,000 or so clones are present, about 80% being singletons, with the ten largest covering about 25%. Sequenced material: peripheral blood. The origin of the receptors is a human donor in a cohort sampled during active COVID-19. Both conserved end residues are trimmed from each CDR3. Fields, in order: V gene, CDR3 protein.

V gene: TRBV5-4; CDR3 protein: ASRLTSGSYNEQF
V gene: TRBV4-3; CDR3 protein: ASSQDYRDRGPHEQY
V gene: TRBV5-1; CDR3 protein: ASSWGTSNEKLF
V gene: TRBV7-2; CDR3 protein: ASSPTNYEQY
V gene: TRBV20-1; CDR3 protein: SASSEETQY
V gene: TRBV19; CDR3 protein: ASSMTGLAVSYEQY
V gene: TRBV5-1; CDR3 protein: ASSPQGSGELF
V gene: TRBV6-5; CDR3 protein: ASSSSWPQH
V gene: TRBV27; CDR3 protein: ATGVPDVANEQF
V gene: TRBV2; CDR3 protein: AKQGKSTDTQY
V gene: TRBV28; CDR3 protein: ASVRDRGPNEQF
V gene: TRBV5-1; CDR3 protein: ASSLGDLQGNNQPQH
V gene: TRBV6-2/TRBV6-3; CDR3 protein: ASSYSNSVLTTYEQY
V gene: TRBV11-3; CDR3 protein: ASSPGQGNTGELF
V gene: TRBV6-2/TRBV6-3; CDR3 protein: ASNPTGLYGYT
V gene: TRBV5-1; CDR3 protein: ASSLDSRSNEQY
V gene: TRBV29-1; CDR3 protein: SVEDSSQYGYT
V gene: TRBV7-9; CDR3 protein: ASSLERTGKNTIY
V gene: TRBV29-1; CDR3 protein: SVEAVHGYT
V gene: TRBV7-9; CDR3 protein: ASSLHRDDEQY
V gene: TRBV11-2; CDR3 protein: ASSSFKLAGATYLYEQY
V gene: TRBV28; CDR3 protein: ASSTSLAPYTGELF
V gene: TRBV19; CDR3 protein: ASSIMSGVPDRYSNQPQH
V gene: TRBV5-1; CDR3 protein: ASRYDTFQETQY
V gene: TRBV2; CDR3 protein: ASREEETQY
V gene: TRBV28; CDR3 protein: ASSPGGKNEKLF